Following are 14 T cell receptor beta chains from one sample sequenced in a study of T cells after yellow fever vaccination. A single record per CDR3 protein comes from TCRdb applying MiXCR to the 5' RACE reads. The sample has some 500,000 distinct CDR3 sequences, approximately 13% seen once; the top ten hold more than 12%. This specimen was PBMCs, taken on the day of the yellow fever booster vaccination. These receptors were collected from a man aged 25 to 40 who received the YFV17D yellow fever vaccine.

This clonotype was seen only a few times. The V call is TRBV6-1, the J call TRBJ2-7, with 8 bases lining up with TRBD2. After removal of 8 bases from V and 4 bases from J, the junction contained 7 bases not matched to a gene. Per germline, CDR1 MNHNS and CDR2 SASEGT. The CDR3 sequence is 13 residues long. The CDR3 protein is CASSAGGRYEQYF. The CDR3 coding sequence is TGTGCCAGCTCGGCGGGAGGACGATACGAGCAGTACTTC.

The chain uses TRBV12-3 or TRBV12-4 and TRBJ2-2, with 9 bases matching TRBD2. This CDR3 is 18 amino acids long. The V and J ends lost 7 bases and 4 bases, in that order; junction bases with no gene match: 16. The CDR3 loop reads CASTPRAGTSTSTGELFF. The CDR3 nucleotides read TGTGCCAGCACCCCAAGGGCCGGGACTAGCACCTCCACCGGGGAGCTGTTTTTT.

This clonotype was observed a few times. The rearrangement uses TRBV24-1 and TRBJ2-2, with 7 bases lining up with TRBD2. CDR3 length: 14 residues. In germline, CDR1 is KGHDR, CDR2 SFDVKD. The ends lost 10 bases at V and 7 bases at J; junction bases unmatched: 11. CDR3 bases: TGTGCCACTACTAGCGCGGGGTCGGGCGGGGAGCTGTTTTTT. It specifies CATTSAGSGGELFF.

This clonotype was observed a handful of times. The V gene is TRBV7-2, the J gene TRBJ1-2; possible D gene TRBD1, 5 bases. Germline V gene lookup returns CDR1 SGHTA and CDR2 FQGNSA. The CDR3 consists of 13 residues. Trimming stripped 0 bases from V and 10 bases from J, with 12 bases between. The CDR3 bases are TGTGCCAGCAGCTTAGCGAGAGAAGGGGACTACACCTTC. Its protein is CASSLAREGDYTF.

This clonotype was recorded many times. The V and J genes are TRBV5-1 and TRBJ2-3; 9 bases map to TRBD1. This CDR3 region has 15 residues. J gave up 0 bases and V 4 bases, and 3 bases lay outside the gene matches. CDR1 and CDR2 (germline): SGHRS, YFSETQ. CDR3 bases: TGCGCCAGCAGCCCACAGGGGGCTAGCACAGATACGCAGTATTTT. Protein sequence: CASSPQGASTDTQYF.

J is TRBJ1-5 and V is TRBV7-2; D is uncertain. This CDR3 comprises 15 residues. Trimming cost V 1 base and J 3 bases, with 10 bases left between them. Germline V gene data show CDR1 as SGHTA and CDR2 as FQGNSA. CDR3: CASSLDSNYNQPQHF. The CDR3 nucleotides are TGTGCCAGCAGCTTAGACTCAAATTACAATCAGCCCCAGCATTTT.

V usage is TRBV15 and J usage is TRBJ2-1, with D possibly being TRBD1 (5 bases). Germline assignment: CDR1 LNHNV and CDR2 YYDKDF (reference sequence). The CDR3 covers 14 residues. With 0 bases removed from V and 6 bases from J, the gap between germline ends came to 9 bases. Here the CDR3 reads CATSRDGAVNEQFF. CDR3 nucleotide sequence: TGTGCCACCAGCAGAGATGGGGCTGTCAATGAGCAGTTCTTC.

This clonotype was counted a few times. The chain joins TRBV9 to TRBJ2-5; D possibly corresponds to TRBD2 (5 bases). The V gene's germline CDR1 is SGDLS and CDR2 YYNGEE. Trimming stripped 0 bases from V and 8 bases from J, with 20 bases between. This CDR3 region has 16 residues. The CDR3 DNA reads TGTGCCAGCAGCGTAGGGGCTGGAGGACCCCGCAAAACCCAGTACTTC. Translation gives CASSVGAGGPRKTQYF.

This clonotype turned up a few times. The chain carries TRBV4-3 and TRBJ2-2; TRBD2 aligns across 8 bases. CDR3 size: 20 residues. V trimming: 1 base; J trimming: 3 bases; junction bases outside the gene matches: 16. The germline V gene has CDR1 LGHNA and CDR2 YSLEER. The CDR3, as DNA: TGCGCCAGCAGCCAAGCCCACTTCTCGCGGGAGGCCCCCCACACCGGGGAGCTGTTTTTT. Translated, it gives CASSQAHFSREAPHTGELFF.

This chain links TRBV5-1 with TRBJ2-7, with D hard to call. This CDR3 region has 13 residues. Germline lookup yields CDR1 SGHRS and CDR2 YFSETQ. The ends were cut back, 4 bases at V and 4 bases at J, with 12 bases in the middle. CDR3 coding DNA: TGCGCCAGCAGCCCCGGGTCGTATTACGAGCAGTACTTC. Protein: CASSPGSYYEQYF.

As DNA, the CDR3 is TGTGCCAGCAGCTTAAGTTATCCAGACGCGAACACCGGGGAGCTGTTTTTT. Translation gives CASSLSYPDANTGELFF. The chain couples TRBV7-3 to TRBJ2-2, with D hard to call. The V end was cut by 1 base, the J end by 0 bases, with 12 bases between. The germline V gene has CDR1 SGHTA and CDR2 FQGTGA. This CDR3 is 17 amino acids long.

The sample holds a few counts of this clonotype. The chain carries TRBV7-8 and TRBJ2-1; D may match TRBD1 or TRBD2 (5 bases each). Germline CDR1 reads SGHVS; CDR2 reads FQNEAQ. V lost 4 bases and J lost 8, with 21 bases in between. The CDR3 consists of 16 residues. DNA of the CDR3: TGTGCCAGCAGCTCGCCGGGACCTCAAATACCGGATGAGCAGTTCTTC. It encodes CASSSPGPQIPDEQFF.

This clonotype has just a few counts. The chain carries TRBV7-2 and TRBJ2-3, with D perhaps matching TRBD2 (6 bases). The V and J ends lost 2 bases and 0 bases respectively, with 12 bases between them. The length of the CDR3 is 16 residues. Germline loops: CDR1 SGHTA, CDR2 FQGNSA. The CDR3 region is CASSLLWEASTDTQYF. The CDR3 DNA is TGTGCCAGCAGCTTACTGTGGGAGGCAAGCACAGATACGCAGTATTTT.

This clonotype appeared a few times. V and J are TRBV21-1 and TRBJ2-6; the table's D call of TRBD1 was not tested on the DNA. TRBV21-1 is labeled a pseudogene. The CDR3 sequence is 18 residues long. CDR3 region: CASSLGQGAPSGANVLTF. The CDR3 DNA reads TGTGCCAGCAGCTTGGGACAGGGGGCCCCCTCTGGGGCCAACGTCCTGACTTTC.